Below, 15 T cell receptor beta chains from the same sample are listed, as sequenced in a study of cytomegalovirus exposure and HLA in healthy donors. The PCR contained 60 Vbeta and 13 Jbeta primers. The method was immunoSEQ multiplex PCR; TCRdb's version includes in-frame clones alone and lacks a portion of them. The profile shows 150,000 or so clones, 78% of them singletons. Input material: PBMCs. The receptor source for this set is a man aged 35 to 55 in good health and CMV-seropositive.

This chain joins TRBV5-1 and TRBJ1-5; TRBD1 might be the D (5 bases). The CDR3 loop spans 15 amino acids. Per germline, CDR1 SGHRS and CDR2 YFSETQ. V lost 5 bases and J 5 bases, leaving 17 bases between the germline ends. CDR3 sequence reads: CASREGTRIDQPQHF. The CDR3 coding sequence is TGCGCCAGCAGGGAGGGGACGAGGATCGATCAGCCCCAGCATTTT.

The V gene is TRBV30, the J gene TRBJ2-1; 7 bases are shared with TRBD2. The germline CDR1 and CDR2 sequences are GTSNPN and SVGIG (reference sequence). The CDR3 is made up of 14 amino acids. Trimming at V came to 0 bases and at J to 5 bases, leaving 4 bases not matched to a gene. The CDR3 coding sequence is TGTGCCTGGAGTGTGGCTAGCGGTGACAATGAGCAGTTCTTC. It codes for CAWSVASGDNEQFF.

This clone has only a few counts. V gene TRBV4-1 combines with J gene TRBJ1-1; weak D call: TRBD1 (6 bases). Looked up from germline, CDR1 is MGHRA and CDR2 is YSYEKL. This CDR3 has 15 residues. V lost 4 bases and J lost 5, with 17 bases in between. CDR3 sequence reads: CASSPQGGLKTEAFF. Here the CDR3 DNA reads TGCGCCAGCAGCCCCCAAGGGGGATTAAAAACTGAAGCTTTCTTT.

This chain uses TRBV6-5 with TRBJ2-7; D perhaps matches TRBD1 (6 bases). Germline CDR1 reads MNHEY; CDR2 reads SVGAGI. V lost 5 bases to trimming and J lost 7 bases, with 21 bases between them. CDR3 length equals 15 residues. The CDR3 coding sequence is TGTGCCAGCAGTGGGAGACAGGAGCCCCCAGGTGAGCAGTACTTC. It encodes CASSGRQEPPGEQYF.

This clone was picked up a small number of times. The chain carries TRBV9 and TRBJ1-2; D unclear. The CDR3 is 14 amino acids. Germline V CDR1 and CDR2: SGDLS, YYNGEE. The V end lost 2 bases, the J end lost 4 bases, and 12 bases lay between the germline ends. The CDR3 loop is CASSVSQELYGYTF. The DNA for the CDR3 is TGTGCCAGCAGCGTTTCCCAGGAACTCTATGGCTACACCTTC. The complete variable domain, with remaining parts taken from reference TRBV9 and TRBJ1-2, reads DSGVTQTPKHLITATGQRVTLRCSPRSGDLSVYWYQQSLDQGLQFLIQYYNGEERAKGNILERFSAQQFPDLHSELNLSSLELGDSALYFCASSVSQELYGYTFGSGTRLTVV.

This clone appeared many times. The chain couples TRBV5-6 to TRBJ1-1, with TRBD1 identical over 7 bases. Germline CDR1 reads SGHDT; CDR2 reads YYEEEE. The CDR3 spans 15 residues. The J segment lost 2 bases and the V segment lost 4 bases, leaving 8 bases of the junction unmatched. Written as DNA, the CDR3 is TGTGCCAGCAGCCCGTGGGACAGCGGTAACACTGAAGCTTTCTTT. Translated, it gives CASSPWDSGNTEAFF.

This chain links TRBV30 with TRBJ2-3, with TRBD1 as a possible D gene (6 bases). Germline loops: CDR1 GTSNPN, CDR2 SVGIG (reference sequence). Trimming removed 1 base at V and 6 bases at J, with 11 bases between. The CDR3 extends over 13 amino acids. The DNA of the CDR3 is TGTGCCTGGAGTGAACAGGGCAGCGATACGCAGTATTTT. This codes for CAWSEQGSDTQYF.

This sequence joins TRBV2 and TRBJ2-1, with D unresolved. CDR1 and CDR2 (germline): SNHLY, FYNNEI. V was clipped by 4 bases and J by 6 bases, with 7 bases between them. The CDR3 is 12 amino acids. The CDR3 nucleotides read TGTGCCAGCAGTGGATTCGGCAATGAGCAGTTCTTC. Residues: CASSGFGNEQFF.

The genes are TRBV5-1 and TRBJ2-1; tentative D call: TRBD1 (6 bases). CDR3 size: 15 residues. Trimming shortened V by 6 bases and J by 6 bases, and 19 bases separated the two germline ends. CDR1 SGHRS and CDR2 YFSETQ come from the germline V gene. The CDR3 nucleotides read TGCGCCAGCACCATCGGGCCAGGGGACACCAATGAGCAGTTCTTC. Protein sequence: CASTIGPGDTNEQFF.

The chain couples TRBV19 to TRBJ1-5; 10 bases map to TRBD1. The CDR3 runs to 16 residues. Unmatched junction bases numbered 9, after V lost 4 bases and J lost 6 bases. Germline assignment: CDR1 LNHDA and CDR2 SQIVND (reference sequence). The CDR3 protein is CASSRFGTGDSQPQHF. The DNA of the CDR3 is TGTGCCAGTAGTAGGTTTGGGACAGGGGATTCTCAGCCCCAGCATTTT.

The rearrangement uses TRBV18 and TRBJ2-1, with 8 nucleotides matching TRBD2. Germline V gives CDR1 KGHSH, CDR2 LQKENI. The CDR3 length is 18 residues. J was trimmed by 0 bases and V by 6 bases; bases with no gene match: 13. CDR3 nucleotide sequence: TGTGCCAGCTCTTCCTACCCGGGGGGGTCGAGCTCCTACAATGAGCAGTTCTTC. Translated, it gives CASSSYPGGSSSYNEQFF.

The J gene is TRBJ2-7, the V gene TRBV5-4, with a tentative D call TRBD1 (6 bases). The CDR3 length is 16 residues. Germline V gene lookup returns CDR1 SGHNT and CDR2 YYREEE (reference sequence). Trimming left V 1 base short and J 1 base short, with 15 bases between. CDR3 sequence reads: CASSLSPDRSSYEQYF. The DNA of the CDR3 is TGTGCCAGCAGCTTGTCACCAGACAGGTCTTCCTACGAGCAGTACTTC.

About this clone: One junction end does not reproduce the germline sequence, and a read error may be involved. J is TRBJ1-2 and V is TRBV7-9; D ambiguous. Germline V CDR1 and CDR2: SEHNR, FQNEAQ (reference sequence). The CDR3 spans 13 residues. The CDR3, as DNA: TGTTCCAGCAGCTTAAGAGAGGGTGGTGGCTACACCTTC. Its protein product is CSSSLREGGGYTF.

This chain uses TRBV2 with TRBJ2-5; a possible D gene is TRBD2 (7 bases). The V end was cut by 7 bases, the J end by 4 bases, with 16 bases between. This CDR3 spans 14 amino acids. Per germline, CDR1 SNHLY and CDR2 FYNNEI. The CDR3 nucleotides are TGTGCCAGCAACTATCGGGGGGCCCCAGAGACCCAGTACTTC. Its translation is CASNYRGAPETQYF.

The CDR3 DNA reads as TGTGCCAGCTCACCCGGCGGATTCTATGGCTACACCTTC. Its translation is CASSPGGFYGYTF. This chain joins TRBV18 and TRBJ1-2; D unclear. In germline, CDR1 is KGHSH, CDR2 LQKENI. The V and J ends lost 3 bases and 4 bases respectively, with 9 bases between them. CDR3 length: 13 amino acids.